The 19 T cell receptor beta chains reported below all come from one sample, sequenced in a study of cytomegalovirus exposure and HLA in healthy donors. Vbeta (60) and Jbeta (13) primers were used in the PCR. Assay: immunoSEQ multiplex PCR; the TCRdb copy retains only in-frame clones and omits some. The repertoire has 140,000 to 150,000 clones, 60% to 85% of them found once; the top ten carry roughly 6.3%. The sample consisted of PBMCs. Receptors were obtained from a middle-aged woman in good health and CMV-seropositive.

The J gene is TRBJ1-4, the V gene TRBV2; 8 bases map to TRBD1. Germline V lookup: CDR1 SNHLY, CDR2 FYNNEI. CDR3 length: 14 residues. The junction had 4 bases not matched to a gene; V was cut back by 6 bases and J by 4 bases. DNA for the CDR3: TGTGCCAGCAGCAGGGACAGGATTAATGAAAAACTGTTTTTT. It is translated as CASSRDRINEKLFF.

The chain links TRBV30 to TRBJ2-3; tentative D call: TRBD1 (5 bases). Trimming took 4 bases from V and 2 from J, leaving 13 bases between them. The germline V gene has CDR1 GTSNPN and CDR2 SVGIG (reference sequence). The CDR3 loop spans 14 amino acids. The CDR3 region is CAWNLAGATDTQYF. DNA of the CDR3: TGTGCCTGGAATCTTGCTGGGGCCACAGATACGCAGTATTTT.

This clone was found a few times. This sequence joins TRBV7-9 and TRBJ2-1; TRBD1 aligns across 7 bases. Losses at the gene ends were 7 bases for V and 7 bases for J; bases not matched to a gene: 7. This CDR3 region has 13 residues. Germline V lookup: CDR1 SEHNR, CDR2 FQNEAQ (reference sequence). Here the CDR3 reads CASTPDRVNEQFF. In nucleotides, the CDR3 is TGTGCCAGCACCCCCGACAGGGTGAATGAGCAGTTCTTC. The variable domain in full, with the rest retrieved from reference TRBV7-9 and TRBJ2-1, is DTGVSQNPRHKITKRGQNVTFRCDPISEHNRLYWYRQTLGQGPEFLTYFQNEAQLEKSRLLSDRFSAERPKGSFSTLEIQRTEQGDSAMYLCASTPDRVNEQFFGPGTRLTVL.

The rearrangement links TRBV5-4 to TRBJ2-3; 9 nucleotides line up with TRBD1. The junction had 7 bases not matched to a gene; V was cut back by 4 bases and J by 4 bases. CDR1 and CDR2 (germline): SGHNT, YYREEE (reference sequence). The length of the CDR3 is 15 residues. CDR3 amino acids: CASSPDRGWADTQYF. In DNA form, the CDR3 reads TGTGCCAGCAGCCCGGACAGGGGATGGGCAGATACGCAGTATTTT.

V and J are TRBV19 and TRBJ1-1; 8 nucleotides agree with TRBD1. This CDR3 contains 15 residues. The trim removed 5 bases at V and 3 bases at J, leaving 8 bases unmatched. The germline CDR1 and CDR2 sequences are LNHDA and SQIVND (reference sequence). CDR3 amino acids: CASSPRQGPDTEAFF. DNA for the CDR3: TGTGCCAGTAGTCCGCGACAGGGGCCGGACACTGAAGCTTTCTTT.

CDR3 DNA sequence: TGTGCCAGCAAGAGCGACGGTATGAACACTGAAGCTTTCTTT. Its protein product is CASKSDGMNTEAFF. The rearrangement uses TRBV2 and TRBJ1-1; D not certain. Trimming shortened V by 7 bases and J by 0 bases, and 12 bases separated the two germline ends. Germline V lookup: CDR1 SNHLY, CDR2 FYNNEI. The CDR3 consists of 14 residues. Looking up the rest from reference TRBV2 and TRBJ1-1 gives the full variable domain: EPEVTQTPSHQVTQMGQEVILRCVPISNHLYFYWYRQILGQKVEFLVSFYNNEISEKSEIFDDQFSVERPDGSNFTLKIRSTKLEDSAMYFCASKSDGMNTEAFFGQGTRLTVV.

This clone was detected only once. The chain is built from TRBV20-1 and TRBJ2-5, with D possibly being TRBD2 (5 bases). The germline V gene has CDR1 DFQATT and CDR2 SNEGSKA (reference sequence). The CDR3 sequence is 11 residues long. Trimming took 4 bases from V and 5 from J, leaving 8 bases between them. The CDR3 loop reads CSATRGETQYF. DNA for the CDR3: TGCAGTGCTACCCGCGGGGAGACCCAGTACTTC.

V is TRBV9 and J is TRBJ1-1, with a weak D call TRBD1 (5 bases). V dropped 4 bases and J dropped 2 bases, with 18 bases sitting between them. In germline, CDR1 is SGDLS, CDR2 YYNGEE. The CDR3 runs to 16 residues. DNA for the CDR3: TGTGCCAGCAGCCCATTCAGGGACTTAGCCAACACTGAAGCTTTCTTT. This sequence encodes CASSPFRDLANTEAFF.

The rearrangement joins TRBV5-4 to TRBJ2-7, with D perhaps TRBD1 (6 bases). V dropped 4 bases and J dropped 1 base, with 12 bases sitting between them. Per the germline V gene, CDR1 is SGHNT and CDR2 is YYREEE (reference sequence). CDR3 length equals 14 residues. DNA of the CDR3: TGTGCCAGCAGCACCGGGACACTTTCCTACGAGCAGTACTTC. Translation gives CASSTGTLSYEQYF. Together with reference TRBV5-4 and TRBJ2-7, the CDR3 gives the full variable domain: ETGVTQSPTHLIKTRGQQVTLRCSSQSGHNTVSWYQQALGQGPQFIFQYYREEENGRGNFPPRFSGLQFPNYSSELNVNALELDDSALYLCASSTGTLSYEQYFGPGTRLTVT.

V gene TRBV30 combines with J gene TRBJ1-5; 9 nucleotides line up with TRBD1. V was pared by 1 base and J by 0 bases, with 7 bases of the junction left unmatched. The CDR3 length is 17 residues. Germline CDR1 reads GTSNPN; CDR2 reads SVGIG (reference sequence). The CDR3 DNA reads TGTGCCTGGAGTGGGGGACAGGGAAGCCTTAGCAATCAGCCCCAGCATTTT. As protein: CAWSGGQGSLSNQPQHF. Complete variable domain (other parts from reference TRBV30 and TRBJ1-5): SQTIHQWPATLVQPVGSPLSLECTVEGTSNPNLYWYRQAAGRGLQLLFYSVGIGQISSEVPQNLSASRPQDRQFILSSKKLLLSDSGFYLCAWSGGQGSLSNQPQHFGDGTRLSIL.

V and J are TRBV7-2 and TRBJ2-3; TRBD2 agrees at 11 bases. The CDR3 covers 15 residues. In germline, CDR1 is SGHTA, CDR2 FQGNSA. Trimming removed 5 bases from V and 4 bases from J; junction bases left unmatched: 5. CDR3 DNA: TGTGCCAGCAGCCGCGGGACTAGCGGATCAGATACGCAGTATTTT. This gives the protein CASSRGTSGSDTQYF.

The rearrangement joins TRBV28 to TRBJ1-5; 7 bases line up with TRBD1. Germline loops: CDR1 MDHEN, CDR2 SYDVKM. The CDR3 totals 16 residues. J gave up 2 bases and V 2 bases, and 6 bases lay outside the gene matches. CDR3 in DNA: TGTGCCAGCAGTTTAGATACAGGGGTCGGCAATCAGCCCCAGCATTTT. This translates into CASSLDTGVGNQPQHF.

This clone came up once. The V call is TRBV21-1, the J call TRBJ1-1; the D call TRBD1 from the table was never checked on the DNA. TRBV21-1 is a known pseudogene. The CDR3 length is 14 residues. Here the CDR3 DNA reads TGTGCCAGCAGTCGGACAGGGGTCTACACTGAAGCTTTCTTT. Its translation is CASSRTGVYTEAFF.

CDR3 sequence: CASSVSGSSLGEQFF. The CDR3 DNA follows: TGTGCCAGCAGCGTAAGCGGCAGTTCCTTGGGTGAGCAGTTCTTC. V is TRBV9 and J is TRBJ2-1; D is possibly TRBD2 (5 bases). The ends were cut back, 1 base at V and 9 bases at J, with 17 bases in the middle. Germline loops: CDR1 SGDLS, CDR2 YYNGEE. The CDR3 loop spans 15 amino acids.

The V and J genes are TRBV2 and TRBJ2-2; 10 bases map to TRBD2. In germline, CDR1 is SNHLY, CDR2 FYNNEI. This CDR3 comprises 16 residues. Unmatched junction bases numbered 6, after V lost 5 bases and J lost 3 bases. The CDR3 DNA reads TGTGCCAGCAGTACCCCCGGGACTAGCGACACCGGGGAGCTGTTTTTT. Translation: CASSTPGTSDTGELFF.

V usage is TRBV19 and J usage is TRBJ2-7; D is unresolved. Trimming took off 4 bases at V and 6 bases at J, with 7 bases between the two ends. CDR3 length: 11 residues. Germline assignment: CDR1 LNHDA and CDR2 SQIVND (reference sequence). The CDR3 region is CASSSLFEQYF. The CDR3 DNA sequence: TGTGCCAGTAGTAGTCTGTTCGAGCAGTACTTC.

The chain links TRBV5-1 to TRBJ2-1; TRBD2 agrees at 8 bases. Germline CDR1 and CDR2: SGHRS and YFSETQ. Losses at the gene ends were 4 bases for V and 4 bases for J; bases not matched to a gene: 13. The CDR3 contains 17 residues. The CDR3 DNA reads as TGCGCCAGCAGCCTACGGGGGGGCGGGACATCTTACAATGAGCAGTTCTTC. The encoded protein is CASSLRGGGTSYNEQFF.

This clone was observed a few times. This chain connects TRBV27 to TRBJ1-4, with D perhaps TRBD1 (5 bases). The germline V gene has CDR1 MNHEY and CDR2 SMNVEV (reference sequence). The V end was cut by 6 bases, the J end by 6 bases, with 14 bases between. The CDR3 contains 14 residues. The CDR3 region is CASRFQGNHEKLFF. In DNA form, the CDR3 reads TGTGCCAGCAGATTTCAGGGAAACCATGAAAAACTGTTTTTT.

The table lists this clone with a count of one. V and J are TRBV6-5 and TRBJ1-5; D is perhaps TRBD1 (5 bases). CDR1 is MNHEY and CDR2 is SVGAGI in the germline V gene. V gave up 4 bases and J gave up 4 bases, with 11 bases separating them. CDR3 length equals 14 residues. CDR3 region: CASSFGGVNQPQHF. The CDR3 bases are TGTGCCAGCAGTTTCGGAGGGGTTAATCAGCCCCAGCATTTT.